The 21 T cell receptor beta chains below all came from one sample that was sequenced in a study of cytomegalovirus exposure and HLA in healthy donors. PCR primers comprised 60 Vbeta and 13 Jbeta primers. The table came from immunoSEQ multiplex PCR; TCRdb's copy has only in-frame clones and leaves some out. This sample has about 130,000 clones; less than 80% occur once, and the top ten carry less than 2%. Material: PBMCs. Receptors were obtained from a man aged 50 or older in good health and CMV-seronegative.

This chain joins TRBV4-1 and TRBJ1-2, with unresolved D. The CDR3 is made up of 15 amino acids. The ends were cut back, 1 base at V and 1 base at J, with 10 bases in the middle. Germline CDR1 reads MGHRA; CDR2 reads YSYEKL. CDR3 sequence: CASSQVRAINYGYTF. For the CDR3, the DNA is TGCGCCAGCAGCCAAGTAAGAGCCATTAACTATGGCTACACCTTC.

The rearrangement uses TRBV7-6 and TRBJ2-5, with 12 positions matching TRBD2. The J segment lost 5 bases and the V segment lost 2 bases, leaving 9 bases of the junction unmatched. CDR1 and CDR2 (germline): SGHVS, FNYEAQ. The CDR3 contains 17 residues. The CDR3 DNA reads TGTGCCAGCAGCTTAAAGGCGGGACTAGCGGGTGGGGAGACCCAGTACTTC. It is translated as CASSLKAGLAGGETQYF. The complete variable domain, with remaining parts taken from reference TRBV7-6 and TRBJ2-5, reads GAGVSQSPRYKVTKRGQDVALRCDPISGHVSLYWYRQALGQGPEFLTYFNYEAQQDKSGLPNDRFSAERPEGSISTLTIQRTEQRDSAMYRCASSLKAGLAGGETQYFGPGTRLLVL.

This clone was seen a few times. V usage is TRBV5-4 and J usage is TRBJ2-7; 12 nucleotides line up with TRBD2. There are 15 residues in the CDR3. V shed 4 bases and J 1 base; nucleotides not matched to a gene: 3. Germline V gene lookup returns CDR1 SGHNT and CDR2 YYREEE (reference sequence). CDR3 region: CASSKLAGGSYEQYF. The CDR3 region has the DNA TGTGCCAGCAGCAAACTAGCGGGGGGATCCTACGAGCAGTACTTC.

The chain links TRBV18 to TRBJ1-6, with TRBD1 identical over 7 bases. The CDR3 covers 15 residues. Germline-derived CDR1 and CDR2 are KGHSH and LQKENI. V lost 6 bases to trimming and J lost 8 bases; unmatched junction nucleotides: 10. CDR3 region: CASSPRGRGDSPLHF. Written as DNA, the CDR3 is TGTGCCAGCTCCCCCAGGGGGAGAGGTGATTCACCCCTCCACTTT.

The chain uses TRBV5-6 and TRBJ2-5; 7 nucleotides align to TRBD1. The germline gives CDR1 SGHDT, CDR2 YYEEEE. J was trimmed by 5 bases and V by 6 bases; bases with no gene match: 7. This CDR3 region has 13 residues. DNA of the CDR3: TGTGCCAGCAACCCGACAGGGTTGGAGACCCAGTACTTC. Translated, it gives CASNPTGLETQYF. Filled out from reference TRBV5-6 and TRBJ2-5, the complete variable domain reads DAGVTQSPTHLIKTRGQQVTLRCSPKSGHDTVSWYQQALGQGPQFIFQYYEEEERQRGNFPDRFSGHQFPNYSSELNVNALLLGDSALYLCASNPTGLETQYFGPGTRLLVL.

The chain recombines TRBV5-4 with TRBJ2-1, with a tentative D call TRBD2 (6 bases). Germline V gene sequence: CDR1 SGHNT, CDR2 YYREEE (reference sequence). The CDR3 runs 15 residues. Trimming pared 4 bases from V and 3 bases from J, leaving 14 bases between. CDR3 region: CASSPPSRGYNEQFF. Here the CDR3 DNA reads TGTGCCAGCAGCCCCCCCTCGCGGGGCTACAATGAGCAGTTCTTC.

Remarks on this clone: The junction shows a germline mismatch at one end, possibly a read error. The J gene is TRBJ1-6, the V gene TRBV7-9; TRBD1 agrees at 9 bases. Germline values: CDR1 SEHNR, CDR2 FQNEAQ (reference sequence). The CDR3 contains 16 residues. The CDR3 region has the DNA TGTTCCAGCAGCTCAGGGGGACAGGGATCTTATTCACCCCTCCACTTT. Its translation is CSSSSGGQGSYSPLHF.

The V and J genes are TRBV13 and TRBJ1-1, with D perhaps matching TRBD1 (6 bases). Germline V CDR1 and CDR2: PRHDT, FYEKMQ (reference sequence). V was shortened by 2 bases and J by 5 bases, with 9 bases between the two germline ends. This CDR3 contains 13 residues. The CDR3 DNA follows: TGTGCCAGCAGCTTACAGGGGTTTACTGAAGCTTTCTTT. Translated: CASSLQGFTEAFF.

This clone has only a few counts. The chain is built from TRBV2 and TRBJ1-6, with TRBD1 as a possible D gene (5 bases). This CDR3 has 14 residues. V dropped 6 bases and J dropped 7 bases, with 13 bases sitting between them. CDR1 is SNHLY and CDR2 is FYNNEI in the germline V gene. For the CDR3, the DNA is TGTGCCAGCAGCCCCAGGGTGGTGAATTCACCCCTCCACTTT. It encodes CASSPRVVNSPLHF.

The rearrangement links TRBV4-1 to TRBJ1-2; no clear D. CDR1 MGHRA and CDR2 YSYEKL come from the germline V gene. Trimming stripped 3 bases from V and 6 bases from J, with 14 bases between. The CDR3 covers 14 residues. This CDR3 is CASSQAAVYNGYTF. CDR3 nucleotide sequence: TGCGCCAGCAGCCAGGCAGCGGTATACAATGGCTACACCTTC.

This clone was counted only a few times. The chain links TRBV4-1 to TRBJ2-2; 7 bases fit TRBD1. J lost 6 bases, V lost 0 bases, and 7 bases had no gene match. The CDR3 length is 16 residues. Germline-derived CDR1 and CDR2 are MGHRA and YSYEKL. CDR3 amino acids: CASSQDAGRGSGELFF. CDR3 bases: TGCGCCAGCAGCCAAGATGCGGGCAGGGGGTCCGGGGAGCTGTTTTTT.

The chain has TRBV30 and TRBJ1-1, with D tentatively TRBD1 (5 bases). The CDR3 length is 14 residues. V was shortened by 2 bases and J by 1 base, with 11 bases between the two germline ends. The germline CDR1 and CDR2 sequences are GTSNPN and SVGIG (reference sequence). The CDR3 loop is CAWSLGQGNTEAFF. The DNA for the CDR3 is TGTGCCTGGAGTCTTGGGCAGGGGAACACTGAAGCTTTCTTT.

This clone was detected only a few times. This chain links TRBV9 with TRBJ2-1; 8 bases align to TRBD1. The CDR3 is 16 amino acids. Germline loops: CDR1 SGDLS, CDR2 YYNGEE. V gave up 4 bases and J gave up 1 base; unmatched junction bases: 7. The CDR3 sequence: CASSKGQGGSYNEQFF. The CDR3 DNA reads TGTGCCAGCAGCAAAGGACAGGGAGGTTCCTACAATGAGCAGTTCTTC.

This clone was seen more than once but under ten times. The CDR3 region has the DNA TGTGCCAGCAGGGGGCTGGGTAATGAAAAACTGTTTTTT. This gives the protein CASRGLGNEKLFF. The chain employs TRBV27 and TRBJ1-4; D might be TRBD1 (5 bases). Germline assignment: CDR1 MNHEY and CDR2 SMNVEV (reference sequence). This CDR3 is built from 13 residues. With 6 bases removed from V and 4 bases from J, the gap between germline ends came to 9 bases. Using reference TRBV27 and TRBJ1-4 for the parts outside the CDR3, the full variable domain is EAQVTQNPRYLITVTGKKLTVTCSQNMNHEYMSWYRQDPGLGLRQIYYSMNVEVTDKGDVPEGYKVSRKEKRNFPLILESPSPNQTSLYFCASRGLGNEKLFFGSGTQLSVL.

This chain connects TRBV5-1 to TRBJ2-2; 7 bases are shared with TRBD2. V lost 0 bases and J lost 3; bases outside the gene matches: 2. CDR3 length equals 15 residues. Germline loops: CDR1 SGHRS, CDR2 YFSETQ. As DNA, the CDR3 is TGCGCCAGCAGCTTGGCCCGGGGGGACACCGGGGAGCTGTTTTTT. Protein product: CASSLARGDTGELFF.

The chain combines TRBV5-4 with TRBJ1-2; 10 bases are a match to TRBD1. This CDR3 is 15 amino acids long. Germline V lookup: CDR1 SGHNT, CDR2 YYREEE (reference sequence). The junction had 9 bases not matched to a gene; V was cut back by 4 bases and J by 6 bases. CDR3: CASSRQGAGEDGYTF. For the CDR3, the DNA is TGTGCCAGCAGCAGACAGGGGGCGGGTGAGGATGGCTACACCTTC.

The chain couples TRBV5-1 to TRBJ2-5; 7 bases match TRBD2. Per the germline V gene, CDR1 is SGHRS and CDR2 is YFSETQ. The CDR3 is 15 residues long. V shed 0 bases and J 5 bases; nucleotides not matched to a gene: 7. This CDR3 is CASSLGEGRMETQYF. CDR3 in DNA: TGCGCCAGCAGCTTGGGGGAGGGGCGGATGGAGACCCAGTACTTC.

The sample holds one count of this clone. The CDR3 region is CAWSVDRNEQYF. The DNA of the CDR3 is TGTGCCTGGAGTGTGGACAGGAACGAGCAGTACTTC. The chain couples TRBV30 to TRBJ2-7; 7 bases fit TRBD1. The germline CDR1 and CDR2 sequences are GTSNPN and SVGIG (reference sequence). The CDR3 has 12 residues. V shed 0 bases and J 5 bases; nucleotides not matched to a gene: 1.

This rearrangement joins TRBV9 to TRBJ2-5, with a tentative D call TRBD1 (5 bases). The last part of the DNA fits TRBJ2-7 better; the J call may be wrong. Germline assignment: CDR1 SGDLS and CDR2 YYNGEE. The CDR3 runs to 14 residues. DNA of the CDR3: TGTGCCAGCAGCGTAAGGCAGCAGGGCGACGAGCAGTACTTC. This encodes CASSVRQQGDEQYF.

The J gene is TRBJ1-6, the V gene TRBV12-2; TRBD1, the table's D call, was not compared with the DNA. TRBV12-2 is an annotated pseudogene. The CDR3 has 16 residues. The CDR3: CASRLAATAFNSPLHF. The CDR3 region has the DNA TGTGCAAGTCGCTTAGCCGCGACAGCGTTTAATTCACCCCTCCACTTT.

The chain employs TRBV4-1 and TRBJ2-2; 10 nucleotides align to TRBD2. The CDR3 is 18 amino acids. The V gene's germline CDR1 is MGHRA and CDR2 YSYEKL. Germline trimming cut 4 bases from V and 7 bases from J; bases unmatched to any gene: 15. CDR3 nucleotide sequence: TGCGCCAGCAGCCCGAGGACTAGCGGAGGAGGGGCGGTCGGGGAGCTGTTTTTT. Amino acid sequence: CASSPRTSGGGAVGELFF.